These 21 T cell receptor beta chains were sequenced from one sample in a study of cytomegalovirus exposure and HLA in healthy donors. 60 Vbeta and 13 Jbeta primers were used in PCR. Sequenced by immunoSEQ multiplex PCR; TCRdb stores in-frame clones only, minus some. The top ten clones hold around 2.3% of a sample with over 250,000 clones, roughly 70% of them seen once. The sample consisted of PBMCs. Source of these receptors: a female donor in good health and CMV-seronegative.

The genes are TRBV13 and TRBJ2-3, with unresolved D. The germline CDR1 and CDR2 sequences are PRHDT and FYEKMQ (reference sequence). V was shortened by 6 bases and J by 0 bases, with 10 bases between the two germline ends. This CDR3 spans 14 amino acids. CDR3 in amino acids: CASRSWASTDTQYF. CDR3 in DNA: TGTGCCAGCAGGTCGTGGGCTAGCACAGATACGCAGTATTTT.

V gene TRBV6-6 combines with J gene TRBJ2-1; 8 positions agree with TRBD2. The CDR3 sequence is 15 residues long. V lost 0 bases, J lost 12 bases, and 10 bases stayed unmatched. From germline, CDR1 is MNHNY and CDR2 SVGAGI (reference sequence). CDR3 protein: CASSYSGSGDAGQFF. Written as DNA, the CDR3 is TGTGCCAGCAGTTACTCCGGTAGCGGGGACGCGGGGCAGTTCTTC.

This chain connects TRBV7-9 to TRBJ2-3; 9 bases are a match to TRBD2. The CDR3 covers 15 residues. V lost 3 bases, J lost 2 bases, and 3 bases stayed unmatched. Germline CDR1 SEHNR, CDR2 FQNEAQ (reference sequence). CDR3 in DNA: TGTGCCAGCAGCTTCCGCGGGAGGGACACAGATACGCAGTATTTT. As protein: CASSFRGRDTDTQYF.

The J gene is TRBJ2-4, the V gene TRBV20-1; D unresolved. Trimming cost V 7 bases and J 3 bases, with 7 bases left between them. The germline gives CDR1 DFQATT, CDR2 SNEGSKA (reference sequence). The CDR3 sequence is 11 residues long. The CDR3 loop reads CSGGFKNIQYF. The DNA for the CDR3 is TGCAGTGGTGGCTTCAAAAACATTCAGTACTTC.

The chain employs TRBV28 and TRBJ2-1; no definite D call. V was cut by 4 bases and J by 7 bases, with 8 bases left in between. The CDR3 spans 12 residues. Germline V gene lookup returns CDR1 MDHEN and CDR2 SYDVKM. The CDR3 is CASSSTANEQFF. CDR3 nucleotides: TGTGCCAGCAGTTCGACTGCAAATGAGCAGTTCTTC.

CDR3 loop: CASSLSGRAVHEQYF. Written as DNA, the CDR3 is TGTGCCAGCAGCCTTAGCGGGAGGGCCGTCCACGAGCAGTACTTC. The rearrangement uses TRBV7-2 and TRBJ2-7, with 11 bases that match TRBD2. The junction had 8 bases not matched to a gene; V was cut back by 5 bases and J by 5 bases. Germline values: CDR1 SGHTA, CDR2 FQGNSA. This CDR3 comprises 15 residues.

In its sample, this clone was seen a few times. The chain joins TRBV13 to TRBJ2-7, with D possibly being TRBD2 (5 bases). Germline CDR1 and CDR2: PRHDT and FYEKMQ (reference sequence). Trimming stripped 2 bases from V and 7 bases from J, with 9 bases between. There are 12 residues in the CDR3. DNA for the CDR3: TGTGCCAGCAGCTTATTGCCGGGGGAGCAGTACTTC. Encoded protein: CASSLLPGEQYF.

This chain joins TRBV2 and TRBJ1-5; possible D gene TRBD1, 5 bases. Per germline, CDR1 SNHLY and CDR2 FYNNEI. V dropped 5 bases and J dropped 3 bases, with 14 bases sitting between them. CDR3 length: 15 residues. CDR3 sequence reads: CASSLQDGVNQPQHF. The CDR3 DNA reads TGTGCCAGCAGTCTACAGGACGGAGTCAATCAGCCCCAGCATTTT. The whole variable domain, remainder taken from reference TRBV2 and TRBJ1-5, is EPEVTQTPSHQVTQMGQEVILRCVPISNHLYFYWYRQILGQKVEFLVSFYNNEISEKSEIFDDQFSVERPDGSNFTLKIRSTKLEDSAMYFCASSLQDGVNQPQHFGDGTRLSIL.

V gene TRBV2 combines with J gene TRBJ2-1; 12 bases map to TRBD2. V lost 5 bases and J lost 6; bases outside the gene matches: 2. The CDR3 extends over 14 amino acids. Per germline, CDR1 SNHLY and CDR2 FYNNEI. Written as DNA, the CDR3 is TGTGCCAGCAGTCCGGGACTAGCGGGCAATGAGCAGTTCTTC. It encodes CASSPGLAGNEQFF.

V gene TRBV28 combines with J gene TRBJ2-7, with 7 positions matching TRBD1. V dropped 4 bases and J dropped 3; count of bases not matched to a gene: 9. Per germline, CDR1 MDHEN and CDR2 SYDVKM. This CDR3 is 15 amino acids long. CDR3 in DNA: TGTGCCAGCAGTTGGGTCGGTACAGGGGACTACGAGCAGTACTTC. Encoded protein: CASSWVGTGDYEQYF.

The CDR3, as DNA: TGCGCCAGCAGCCAAGATACGAGGGAGGGTCAGCCCCAGCATTTT. This sequence encodes CASSQDTREGQPQHF. The chain couples TRBV4-1 to TRBJ1-5; no clear D gene. This CDR3 comprises 15 residues. Per germline, CDR1 MGHRA and CDR2 YSYEKL. Trimming took off 0 bases at V and 6 bases at J, with 12 bases between the two ends.

This clone was observed a few times. The genes are TRBV7-9 and TRBJ1-2; possible D gene TRBD1, 5 bases. This CDR3 has 14 residues. With 0 bases removed from V and 8 bases from J, the gap between germline ends came to 13 bases. In germline, CDR1 is SEHNR, CDR2 FQNEAQ (reference sequence). The CDR3 bases are TGTGCCAGCAGCTTAGCGCTAGGGGCCTTGGGCTACACCTTC. It encodes CASSLALGALGYTF.

In DNA form, the CDR3 reads TGCGCCAGCAGCCAAGATTTTTGGACGGGAGGGCGGACCCAGTACTTC. Its protein is CASSQDFWTGGRTQYF. The J gene is TRBJ2-5, the V gene TRBV4-1, with 8 bases identical to TRBD2. The ends lost 0 bases at V and 7 bases at J; junction bases unmatched: 10. The CDR3 spans 16 residues. Germline CDR1 is MGHRA and CDR2 is YSYEKL.

The chain employs TRBV6-1 and TRBJ2-4, with 10 bases matching TRBD1. The CDR3 loop spans 15 amino acids. V lost 6 bases, J lost 5 bases, and 7 bases stayed unmatched. Germline-derived CDR1 and CDR2 are MNHNS and SASEGT. CDR3 amino acids: CASSFSGQGENIQYF. The DNA for the CDR3 is TGTGCCAGCAGCTTCAGTGGACAGGGGGAAAACATTCAGTACTTC.

V and J are TRBV9 and TRBJ2-3, with 7 nucleotides matching TRBD2. Unmatched junction bases numbered 2, after V lost 3 bases and J lost 4 bases. Germline values: CDR1 SGDLS, CDR2 YYNGEE. This CDR3 region has 13 residues. This chain's CDR3 is CASSESGADTQYF. For the CDR3, the DNA is TGTGCCAGCAGCGAAAGCGGGGCAGATACGCAGTATTTT.

A few counts support this clone. The chain is built from TRBV11-2 and TRBJ2-7; perhaps TRBD1 as D (5 bases). V dropped 4 bases and J dropped 4 bases, with 11 bases sitting between them. Looked up from germline, CDR1 is SGHAT and CDR2 is FQNNGV. There are 13 residues in the CDR3. This CDR3 reads CASSSYRRYEQYF. CDR3 in DNA: TGTGCCAGCAGCTCATACAGGAGATACGAGCAGTACTTC.

The CDR3, as DNA: TGCGCCAGCAGCTTGGTGGCCACAGGGAGGGGCATTTACGCTGAAGCTTTCTTT. Translated, it gives CASSLVATGRGIYAEAFF. The V gene is TRBV5-1, the J gene TRBJ1-1; perhaps TRBD1 as D (6 bases). V shed 0 bases and J shed 6 bases, with 24 bases lying between them. The CDR3 contains 18 residues. The V gene's germline CDR1 is SGHRS and CDR2 YFSETQ.

V gene TRBV27 combines with J gene TRBJ2-1, with TRBD1 identical over 7 bases. Germline-derived CDR1 and CDR2 are MNHEY and SMNVEV (reference sequence). CDR3 length: 15 amino acids. J lost 6 bases, V lost 6 bases, and 11 bases had no gene match. The CDR3: CASSARGQAGNEQFF. CDR3 nucleotide sequence: TGTGCCAGCAGCGCTCGCGGACAGGCAGGCAATGAGCAGTTCTTC.

The chain is built from TRBV10-1 and TRBJ2-1, with 9 bases fitting TRBD1. V lost 10 bases to trimming and J lost 5 bases; unmatched junction nucleotides: 9. Germline V gene data show CDR1 as WNHNN and CDR2 as SYGVQD (reference sequence). CDR3 length equals 14 residues. This chain's CDR3 is CATNRDRVNNEQFF. Here the CDR3 DNA reads TGCGCCACCAACCGGGACAGGGTAAACAATGAGCAGTTCTTC.

The chain is built from TRBV15 and TRBJ2-1; 10 nucleotides match TRBD2. Germline trimming cut 1 base from V and 4 bases from J; bases unmatched to any gene: 10. The CDR3 sequence is 18 residues long. Germline loops: CDR1 LNHNV, CDR2 YYDKDF (reference sequence). The CDR3 sequence: CATSRGPSLAGEYNEQFF. As DNA, the CDR3 is TGTGCCACCAGCAGAGGTCCCTCGCTAGCGGGAGAATACAATGAGCAGTTCTTC.

This clone was found a few times. The chain employs TRBV28 and TRBJ1-3, with unresolved D. Germline V gene lookup returns CDR1 MDHEN and CDR2 SYDVKM. V was clipped by 6 bases and J by 0 bases, with 9 bases between them. This CDR3 spans 14 amino acids. The DNA of the CDR3 is TGTGCCAGCAGCCCAACTGGCTCTGGAAACACCATATATTTT. This encodes CASSPTGSGNTIYF.